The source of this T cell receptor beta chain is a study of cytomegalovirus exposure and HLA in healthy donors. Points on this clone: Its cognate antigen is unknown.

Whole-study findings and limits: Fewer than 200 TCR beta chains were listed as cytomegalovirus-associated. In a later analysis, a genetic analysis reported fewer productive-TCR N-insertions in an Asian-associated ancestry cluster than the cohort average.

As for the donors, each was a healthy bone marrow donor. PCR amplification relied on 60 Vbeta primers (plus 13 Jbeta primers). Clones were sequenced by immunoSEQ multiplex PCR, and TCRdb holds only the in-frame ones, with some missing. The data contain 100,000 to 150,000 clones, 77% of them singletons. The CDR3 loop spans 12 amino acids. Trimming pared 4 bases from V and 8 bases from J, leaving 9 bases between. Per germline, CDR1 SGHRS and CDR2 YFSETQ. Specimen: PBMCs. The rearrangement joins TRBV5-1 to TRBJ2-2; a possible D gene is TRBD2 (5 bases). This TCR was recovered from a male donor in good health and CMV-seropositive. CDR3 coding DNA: TGCGCCAGCAGCGAGGGCCCAGGGGAGCTGTTTTTT. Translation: CASSEGPGELFF.